This TCR beta chain was observed in a study of beta chain features in type 1 diabetes. As concerns this clone: Its specificity is not known.

Cells sorted by CD45RO/CCR7/CD25/CD127/CD95/CD27 comprised CD4+ naive, central memory, regulatory and stem cell-like memory cells. Study-wide results and limits: PCR, the amplification step, might favor shorter templates, equally in patients and controls. When Type 1 diabetes patients were examined, their TCRB CDR3s proved moderately but significantly shorter in all four CD4+ subsets.

CDR1 and CDR2 (germline): SGHDT, YYEEEE. The length of the CDR3 is 15 residues. V was trimmed by 4 bases and J by 2 bases, leaving 14 bases between them. The entirety of the isolated RNA underwent reverse transcription, so expressed TCRB transcripts were sequenced. The average output of naive, central memory and regulatory T cell samples was a few million reads. Data came from immunoSEQ multiplex PCR; TCRdb stores just in-frame clones and leaves some out. The table shows about 300,000 clones, with roughly 8% occurring only once. Sequencing was done on a sample of central memory CD4+ T cells from blood. The chain is built from TRBV5-6 and TRBJ2-3; D ambiguous. The origin of this receptor is a woman in her late teens or twenties in good health. In nucleotides, the CDR3 is TGTGCCAGCAGCCCCCCAACCGACCCCACAGATACGCAGTATTTT. This sequence encodes CASSPPTDPTDTQYF.